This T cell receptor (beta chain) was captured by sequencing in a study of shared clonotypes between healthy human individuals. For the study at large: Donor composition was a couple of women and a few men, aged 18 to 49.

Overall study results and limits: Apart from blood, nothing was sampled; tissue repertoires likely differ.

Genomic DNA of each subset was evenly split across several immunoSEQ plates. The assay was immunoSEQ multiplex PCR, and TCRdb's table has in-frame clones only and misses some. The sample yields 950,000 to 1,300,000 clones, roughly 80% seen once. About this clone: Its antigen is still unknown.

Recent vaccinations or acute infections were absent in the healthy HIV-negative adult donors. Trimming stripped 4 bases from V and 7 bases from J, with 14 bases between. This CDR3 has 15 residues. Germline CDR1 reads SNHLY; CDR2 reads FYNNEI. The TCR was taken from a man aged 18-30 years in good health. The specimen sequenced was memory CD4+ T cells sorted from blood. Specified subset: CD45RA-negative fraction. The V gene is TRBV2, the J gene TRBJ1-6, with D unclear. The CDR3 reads CASSGPGPANSPLHF. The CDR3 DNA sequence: TGTGCCAGCAGTGGGCCCGGGCCCGCAAATTCACCCCTCCACTTT.